This TCR beta chain was recorded in a study of OX40 agonist ivuxolimab in advanced cancers. Assay used: immunoSEQ multiplex PCR; TCRdb lists only in-frame clones, some missing. The sample includes 50,000 to 65,000 clones, roughly 87% of them seen just once. The study's findings and limits: Among T cells, CD8+ cells averaged more expanded clones than CD4+ cells.

Germline values: CDR1 MNHNS, CDR2 SASEGT. The ends were cut back, 1 base at V and 7 bases at J, with 6 bases in the middle. The CDR3 is 12 residues long. Sampling times: baseline, cycle 4 day 1, cycle 7 day 1. In this sample, this clone turned up a few times. Antigen specificity is unknown. This chain joins TRBV6-1 and TRBJ2-3; D not certain. This sequence was found in an adult with an advanced solid tumor such as melanoma, head and neck, liver or kidney cancer. Sequences were derived from CD4+ or CD8+ T cells sorted from blood, sampled in a trial of the OX40 agonist ivuxolimab. CDR3 protein: CASSEGVNTQYF. CDR3 coding DNA: TGTGCCAGCAGTGAAGGAGTAAATACGCAGTATTTT.